This TCR beta chain was observed in a study of blood T cell repertoires in COVID-19. Authors' analysis steps: Estimates of nucleated cell counts were drawn from the amplification of reference gene primers. TCRdb's table, derived via immunoSEQ multiplex PCR, lists solely in-frame clones and lacks some. The V and J calls and clone size are taken from that table; D and trimming were inferred from the DNA. The data contain some 400,000 clones, around 84% of them seen just once; the ten biggest clones take up approximately 1%. The TCR originated in a human donor with acute or convalescent COVID-19. The donor label of this sample is uncertain. Material for sequencing was peripheral blood.

In DNA, the CDR3 is TGCGCCAGCAGCCTGACAGCTACCCTCTATGGCTACACCTTC. Translation: CASSLTATLYGYTF. This chain connects TRBV5-1 to TRBJ1-2; a weak D match, TRBD1 (5 bases). CDR1 SGHRS and CDR2 YFSETQ come from the germline V gene. V lost 4 bases, J lost 4 bases, and 14 bases lay in between. There are 14 residues in the CDR3. The variable domain in full, completed from reference TRBV5-1 and TRBJ1-2, reads KAGVTQTPRYLIKTRGQQVTLSCSPISGHRSVSWYQQTPGQGLQFLFEYFSETQRNKGNFPGRFSGRQFSNSRSEMNVSTLELGDSALYLCASSLTATLYGYTFGSGTRLTVV.